This T cell receptor (beta chain) was documented in a study of CD4+ T cells in melanoma. The V end lost 4 bases, the J end lost 3 bases, and 24 bases lay between the germline ends. CDR3 length: 18 amino acids. CDR1 is SGDLS, CDR2 YYNGEE, per germline. Whole-study results and caveats: Neoantigen-specific CD4+ T cells in melanoma reportedly had diverse differentiation states. A reported correlation linked neoantigen-specific CD4+ T cells to CD8+, macrophage and B cell function.

In regard to this clone: Its target is not known.

The method was immunoSEQ multiplex PCR; TCRdb's version includes in-frame clones alone and lacks a portion of them. This sample has some 14,000 clones, with 62% found just once. This rearrangement joins TRBV9 to TRBJ2-3, with no clear D. The TCR originated in a human donor with melanoma. The sequenced material came from cells from a culture (not recorded whether cultured in vitro). CDR3: CASSSPPGRLPETDTQYF. In DNA form, the CDR3 reads TGTGCCAGCAGCTCGCCCCCGGGCAGACTGCCCGAGACAGATACGCAGTATTTT.